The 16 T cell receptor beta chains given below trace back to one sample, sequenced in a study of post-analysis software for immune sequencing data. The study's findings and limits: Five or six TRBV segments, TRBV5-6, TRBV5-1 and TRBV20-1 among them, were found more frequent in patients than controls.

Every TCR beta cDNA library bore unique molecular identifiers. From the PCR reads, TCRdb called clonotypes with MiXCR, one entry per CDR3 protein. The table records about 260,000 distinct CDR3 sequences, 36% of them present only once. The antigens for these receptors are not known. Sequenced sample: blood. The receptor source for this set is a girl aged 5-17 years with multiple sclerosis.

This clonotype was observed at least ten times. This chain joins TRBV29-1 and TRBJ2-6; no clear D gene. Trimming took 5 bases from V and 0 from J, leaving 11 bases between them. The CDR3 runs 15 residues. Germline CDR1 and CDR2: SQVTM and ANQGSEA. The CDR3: CSVLRKSSGANVLTF. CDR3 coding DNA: TGCAGCGTTCTGAGGAAGAGCTCTGGGGCCAACGTCCTGACTTTC.

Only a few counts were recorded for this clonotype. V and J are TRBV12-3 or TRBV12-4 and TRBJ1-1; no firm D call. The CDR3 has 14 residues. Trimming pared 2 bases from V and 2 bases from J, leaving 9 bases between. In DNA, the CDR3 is TGTGCCAGCAGTTTAAGGTTCGGAAACACTGAAGCTTTCTTT. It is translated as CASSLRFGNTEAFF.

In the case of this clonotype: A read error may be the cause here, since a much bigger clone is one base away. CDR3: CASSFQRAGTNYGYTF. The CDR3 coding sequence is TGTGCCAGCAGCTTCCAACGTGCCGGCACTAACTATGGCTACACCTTC. This chain connects TRBV5-6 to TRBJ1-2, with D unclear. The germline V gene encodes CDR1 SGHDT and CDR2 YYEEEE. The CDR3 runs to 16 residues. The ends were cut back, 2 bases at V and 0 bases at J, with 14 bases in the middle.

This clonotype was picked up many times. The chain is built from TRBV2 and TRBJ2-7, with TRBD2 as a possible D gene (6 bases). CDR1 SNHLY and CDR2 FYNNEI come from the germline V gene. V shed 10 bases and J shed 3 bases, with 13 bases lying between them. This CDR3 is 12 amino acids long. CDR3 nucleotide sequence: TGTGCCACCCCGGGACTTAACTACGAGCAGTACTTC. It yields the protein CATPGLNYEQYF.

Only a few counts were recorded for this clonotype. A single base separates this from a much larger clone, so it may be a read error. CDR3 coding DNA: TGTGCCAGCAGCTTAAATACGCGGGAGACCCAGTTCTTC. This translates into CASSLNTRETQFF. V usage is TRBV7-2 and J usage is TRBJ2-1, with 7 bases lining up with TRBD2. Trimming at V came to 2 bases and at J to 13 bases, leaving 8 bases not matched to a gene. Germline lookup yields CDR1 SGHTA and CDR2 FQGNSA. This CDR3 contains 13 residues.

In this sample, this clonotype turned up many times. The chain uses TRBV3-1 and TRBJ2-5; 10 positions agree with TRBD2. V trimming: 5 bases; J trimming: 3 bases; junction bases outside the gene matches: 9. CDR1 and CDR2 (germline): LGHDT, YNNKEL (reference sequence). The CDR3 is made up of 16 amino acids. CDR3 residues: CASSFSLAGEEETQYF. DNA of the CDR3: TGTGCCAGCAGCTTCTCTCTAGCGGGAGAAGAAGAGACCCAGTACTTC.

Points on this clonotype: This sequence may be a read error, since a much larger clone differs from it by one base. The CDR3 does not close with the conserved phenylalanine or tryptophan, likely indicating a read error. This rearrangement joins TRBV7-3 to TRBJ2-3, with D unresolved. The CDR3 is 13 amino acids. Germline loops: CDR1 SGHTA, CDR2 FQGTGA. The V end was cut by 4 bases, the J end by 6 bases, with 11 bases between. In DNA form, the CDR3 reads TGTGCCAGCAGCTCACCCCTTAGCGATACGCAGTATTGT. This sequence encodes CASSSPLSDTQYC.

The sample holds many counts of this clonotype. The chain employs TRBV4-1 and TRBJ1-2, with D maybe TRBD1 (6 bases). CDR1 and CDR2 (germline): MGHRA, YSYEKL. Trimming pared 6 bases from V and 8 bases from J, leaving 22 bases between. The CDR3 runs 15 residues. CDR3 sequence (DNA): TGCGCCAGCAGGCAGATTGGGGGCAGGGATAGGGGCTACACCTTC. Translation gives CASRQIGGRDRGYTF.

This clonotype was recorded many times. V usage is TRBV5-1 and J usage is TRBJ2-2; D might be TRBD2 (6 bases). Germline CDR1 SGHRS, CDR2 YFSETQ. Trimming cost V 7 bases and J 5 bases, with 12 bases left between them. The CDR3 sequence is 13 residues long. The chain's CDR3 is CASRPAGTGELFF. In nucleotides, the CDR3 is TGCGCCAGCCGCCCGGCGGGGACCGGGGAGCTGTTTTTT.

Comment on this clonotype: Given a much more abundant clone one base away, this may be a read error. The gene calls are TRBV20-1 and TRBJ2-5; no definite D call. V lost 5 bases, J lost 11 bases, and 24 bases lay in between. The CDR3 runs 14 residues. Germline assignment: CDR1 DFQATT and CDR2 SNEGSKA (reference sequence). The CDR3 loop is CSADGSVTYNEQYF. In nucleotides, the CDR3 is TGCAGTGCTGACGGAAGTGTGACCTACAATGAGCAGTACTTC.

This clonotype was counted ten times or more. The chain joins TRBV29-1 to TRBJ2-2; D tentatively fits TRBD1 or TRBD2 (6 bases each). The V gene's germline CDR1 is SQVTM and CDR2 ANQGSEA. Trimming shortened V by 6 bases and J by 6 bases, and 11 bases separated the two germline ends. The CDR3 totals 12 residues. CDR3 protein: CSVARGPGELFF. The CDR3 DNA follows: TGCAGCGTAGCCCGGGGGCCCGGGGAGCTGTTTTTT.

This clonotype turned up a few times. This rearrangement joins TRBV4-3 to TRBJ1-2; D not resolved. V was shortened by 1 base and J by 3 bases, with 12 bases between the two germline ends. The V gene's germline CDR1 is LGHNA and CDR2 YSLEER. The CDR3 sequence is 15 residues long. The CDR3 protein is CASSQGEGLYYGYTF. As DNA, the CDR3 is TGCGCCAGCAGCCAAGGAGAGGGCCTCTACTATGGCTACACCTTC.

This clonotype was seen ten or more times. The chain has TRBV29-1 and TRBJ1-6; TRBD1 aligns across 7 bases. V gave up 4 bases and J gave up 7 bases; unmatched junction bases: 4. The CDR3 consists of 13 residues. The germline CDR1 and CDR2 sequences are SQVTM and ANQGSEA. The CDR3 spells CSVGQGGNSPLHF. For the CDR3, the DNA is TGCAGCGTTGGACAGGGAGGGAATTCACCCCTCCACTTT.

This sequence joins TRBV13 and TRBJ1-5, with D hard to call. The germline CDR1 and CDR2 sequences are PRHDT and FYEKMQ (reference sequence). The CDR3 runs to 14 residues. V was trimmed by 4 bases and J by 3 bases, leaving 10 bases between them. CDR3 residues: CASSSGLDNQPQHF. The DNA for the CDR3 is TGTGCCAGCAGCTCCGGACTGGACAATCAGCCCCAGCATTTT.

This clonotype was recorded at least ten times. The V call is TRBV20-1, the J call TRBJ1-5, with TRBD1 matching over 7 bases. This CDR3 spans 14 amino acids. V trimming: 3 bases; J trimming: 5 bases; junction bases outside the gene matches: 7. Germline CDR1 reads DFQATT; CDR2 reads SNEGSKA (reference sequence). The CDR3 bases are TGCAGTGCTAGCCCCGGGACAGACGATCAGCCCCAGCATTTT. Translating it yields CSASPGTDDQPQHF.

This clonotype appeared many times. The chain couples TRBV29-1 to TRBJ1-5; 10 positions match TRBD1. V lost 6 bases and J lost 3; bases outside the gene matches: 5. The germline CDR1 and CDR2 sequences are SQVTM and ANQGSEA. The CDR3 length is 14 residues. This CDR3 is CSVGTGEANQPQHF. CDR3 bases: TGCAGCGTAGGGACAGGGGAGGCCAATCAGCCCCAGCATTTT. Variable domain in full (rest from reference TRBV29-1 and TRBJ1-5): SAVISQKPSRDICQRGTSLTIQCQVDSQVTMMFWYRQQPGQSLTLIATANQGSEATYESGFVIDKFPISRPNLTFSTLTVSNMSPEDSSIYLCSVGTGEANQPQHFGDGTRLSIL.